This T cell receptor beta chain was sequenced in a study of blood T cell repertoires in COVID-19. CDR3 length: 16 residues. After removal of 3 bases from V and 1 base from J, the junction contained 9 bases not matched to a gene. The germline V gene has CDR1 GTSNPN and CDR2 SVGIG (reference sequence). Sequencing used immunoSEQ multiplex PCR; TCRdb keeps in-frame clones, though not all of them. The data contain some 300,000 clones, 88% of them singletons. Recruitment covered about two dozen US areas and drew participants whose ages spanned roughly 18 to 89 years. The TCR originated in an older woman in a cohort exposed to, infected with or recovered from COVID-19 (not recorded which). This rearrangement joins TRBV30 to TRBJ2-1; the match to TRBD1 covers 7 bases. The material sequenced was PBMCs or T cells enriched from blood (not recorded which). The CDR3 spells CAWSGSRDRSYNEQFF. The CDR3 bases are TGTGCCTGGAGCGGGTCGAGGGACAGATCCTACAATGAGCAGTTCTTC.